The entry below gives a single TCR beta chain sequence along with its context. The antigen is not known. This entry is derived from a study of cytomegalovirus exposure and HLA in healthy donors. Primers for the PCR totalled 60 Vbeta and 13 Jbeta. Assay: immunoSEQ multiplex PCR; the TCRdb copy retains only in-frame clones and omits some. This repertoire includes roughly 60,000 clones. Study-level results: Investigators reported approximately 150 TCR beta chains as tied to cytomegalovirus. Rarity held for most TCR sequences, but there were some public TCRs that occurred in many donors.

Input material: PBMCs. The origin of this receptor is a woman aged 18-30 years in good health and CMV-seronegative.

The CDR3 coding sequence is TGTGCCAGCAGTACCCGACAGGTTCTGAACACTGAAGCTTTCTTT. Translation gives CASSTRQVLNTEAFF. V gene TRBV28 combines with J gene TRBJ1-1; the D gene is possibly TRBD1 (6 bases). The germline gives CDR1 MDHEN, CDR2 SYDVKM. V lost 5 bases, J lost 0 bases, and 13 bases lay in between. There are 15 residues in the CDR3.